These T cell receptor beta chains were read from a single sample in a study of T-cell reconstitution after alpha-beta-depleted transplantation in children. Using its own MiXCR run on the PCR reads, TCRdb lists one record per CDR3 protein. Here the sample spans 280,000 or so distinct CDR3 sequences, 9.5% to 13% being singletons. Material: peripheral blood, obtained 180 days after TCRalphabeta/CD19-depleted stem cell transplant. The receptor set was obtained from a male patient between 2 and 15 years old who had a stem cell transplant for chronic granulomatous disease, so the T cells may come from the graft donor. Both conserved end residues are part of each CDR3. The D gene is left open where the match is weak. Each size is once, few, many or a size class.

>many|TRBJ2-7|.|TRBV29-1
TGCAGCAATGGGACGGGGGAGCCGTACGAGCAGTACTTC
CSNGTGEPYEQYF
>many|TRBJ1-2|TRBD1|TRBV28
TGTGCCAGCAGCTTACGGGACAGGGTGGACTATGGCTACACCTTC
CASSLRDRVDYGYTF
>many|TRBJ2-1|.|TRBV28
TGTGCCAGCAGTCACAAGCCCGGGGTCTACAATGAGCAGTTCTTC
CASSHKPGVYNEQFF
>many|TRBJ2-5|.|TRBV20-1
TGCAGTGCTAGAGATCCATCTAGGTTCCAAGAGACCCAGTACTTC
CSARDPSRFQETQYF
>many|TRBJ1-2|TRBD1|TRBV30
TGTGCCTGGAGTGTACGGGACAGCTGGATCTATGGCTACACCTTC
CAWSVRDSWIYGYTF
>many|TRBJ2-3|.|TRBV12-3/TRBV12-4
TGTGCCAGCAGTCAAGGTTTTGATACGCAGTATTTT
CASSQGFDTQYF
>many|TRBJ2-5|.|TRBV7-2
TGTGCCAGCAGCCCTCGACTAGTTCAGGAGACCCAGTACTTC
CASSPRLVQETQYF
>many|TRBJ2-1|TRBD2|TRBV2
TGTGCCAGCTTGAGACTAGCCTGGGAGCAGTTCTTC
CASLRLAWEQFF
>few|TRBJ2-5|.|TRBV7-1
TGTGCCAGCAGCTCAGATTTCCCCAGCTCAAAGGAAGAGACCCAGTACTTC
CASSSDFPSSKEETQYF
>many|TRBJ1-2|.|TRBV9
TGTGCCAGCAGCGTGGGGGGTACTAACTATGGCTACACCTTC
CASSVGGTNYGYTF